These 19 T cell receptor beta chains share one sample of origin, sequenced in a study of chemoradiotherapy in HPV16-positive cancers. Sequencing used immunoSEQ multiplex PCR; TCRdb keeps in-frame clones, though not all of them. The repertoire includes some 70,000 clones, roughly 90% of them detected once, and roughly 4.2% sits in the top ten. Here the sequenced sample was blood, taken from a patient who underwent chemoradiotherapy. The receptors come from a human donor with HPV-associated anogenital cancer.

The chain combines TRBV18 with TRBJ1-2; D gene ambiguous. Germline loops: CDR1 KGHSH, CDR2 LQKENI. There are 16 residues in the CDR3. With 3 bases removed from V and 0 bases from J, the gap between germline ends came to 14 bases. The CDR3, as DNA: TGTGCCAGCTCACCCTCCCCGGTGAGAGCTAACTATGGCTACACCTTC. Its translation is CASSPSPVRANYGYTF. The full variable domain, completed using reference TRBV18 and TRBJ1-2, is NAGVMQNPRHLVRRRGQEARLRCSPMKGHSHVYWYRQLPEEGLKFMVYLQKENIIDESGMPKERFSAEFPKEGPSILRIQQVVRGDSAAYFCASSPSPVRANYGYTFGSGTRLTVV.

The V and J genes are TRBV19 and TRBJ1-5, with D possibly TRBD1 on 6 matching bases. V lost 4 bases and J lost 3, with 10 bases in between. The CDR3 totals 14 residues. CDR1 and CDR2 (germline): LNHDA, SQIVND (reference sequence). The CDR3 loop reads CASSTTGNNQPQHF. In DNA form, the CDR3 reads TGTGCCAGTAGTACAACAGGGAACAATCAGCCCCAGCATTTT.

The chain combines TRBV25-1 with TRBJ2-7; 7 bases map to TRBD1. After removal of 10 bases from V and 0 bases from J, the junction contained 6 bases not matched to a gene. Germline loops: CDR1 MGHDK, CDR2 SYGVNS. The CDR3 is 13 residues long. The CDR3 spells CATLTGDSYEQYF. For the CDR3, the DNA is TGTGCCACCCTAACAGGGGACTCCTACGAGCAGTACTTC.

This clone was recorded a few times. The gene calls are TRBV30 and TRBJ1-2; weak D call: TRBD1 (6 bases). V shed 4 bases and J shed 7 bases, with 13 bases lying between them. The CDR3 has 12 residues. Germline CDR1 reads GTSNPN; CDR2 reads SVGIG (reference sequence). CDR3 sequence: CAWTRGGPGYTF. The CDR3 DNA reads TGTGCCTGGACCCGAGGGGGGCCTGGCTACACCTTC.

The V gene is TRBV29-1, the J gene TRBJ2-5; 10 bases line up with TRBD2. V lost 6 bases and J lost 4; bases outside the gene matches: 8. CDR3 size: 14 residues. CDR1 SQVTM and CDR2 ANQGSEA come from the germline V gene. In DNA, the CDR3 is TGCAGCGTCGCTACTCGACTAGCGGGAGAGACCCAGTACTTC. Its translation: CSVATRLAGETQYF.

The chain uses TRBV6-1 and TRBJ2-3; D not certain. Trimming pared 2 bases from V and 2 bases from J, leaving 8 bases between. Germline assignment: CDR1 MNHNS and CDR2 SASEGT. The CDR3 is 14 amino acids. The CDR3 DNA sequence: TGTGCCAGCAGTGAAACGGGTTCCACAGATACGCAGTATTTT. This codes for CASSETGSTDTQYF.

The chain employs TRBV28 and TRBJ2-1; TRBD2 matches 7 bases. The CDR3 spans 15 residues. V lost 5 bases, J lost 7 bases, and 11 bases stayed unmatched. The germline gives CDR1 MDHEN, CDR2 SYDVKM. The CDR3 bases are TGTGCCAGCAGTCCCGGGGAGCGGGAAAAGAATGAGCAGTTCTTC. Protein: CASSPGEREKNEQFF.

The chain joins TRBV11-2 to TRBJ1-1; TRBD1 is a possible D gene (6 bases). Looked up from germline, CDR1 is SGHAT and CDR2 is FQNNGV. V gave up 5 bases and J gave up 1 base, with 20 bases separating them. The CDR3 runs 17 residues. The CDR3 sequence is CASSHPQGGWRNTEAFF. The CDR3 nucleotides are TGTGCCAGCAGCCACCCACAGGGAGGTTGGCGGAACACTGAAGCTTTCTTT. Filled out from reference TRBV11-2 and TRBJ1-1, the complete variable domain reads EAGVAQSPRYKIIEKRQSVAFWCNPISGHATLYWYQQILGQGPKLLIQFQNNGVVDDSQLPKDRFSAERLKGVDSTLKIQPAKLEDSAVYLCASSHPQGGWRNTEAFFGQGTRLTVV.

The rearrangement joins TRBV5-4 to TRBJ1-2; the match to TRBD1 covers 7 bases. This CDR3 is built from 14 residues. Germline-derived CDR1 and CDR2 are SGHNT and YYREEE (reference sequence). With 4 bases clipped from V and 7 bases from J, the junction kept 10 bases outside the gene matches. The CDR3 DNA reads as TGTGCCAGCAGCGACTACAGGGGAGTAAGTGGCTACACCTTC. Translating gives CASSDYRGVSGYTF. Full variable domain (remainder filled in from reference TRBV5-4 and TRBJ1-2): ETGVTQSPTHLIKTRGQQVTLRCSSQSGHNTVSWYQQALGQGPQFIFQYYREEENGRGNFPPRFSGLQFPNYSSELNVNALELDDSALYLCASSDYRGVSGYTFGSGTRLTVV.

V usage is TRBV7-2 and J usage is TRBJ2-5, with D possibly being TRBD2 (5 bases). The germline gives CDR1 SGHTA, CDR2 FQGNSA. CDR3 length: 14 residues. Trimming left V 3 bases short and J 5 bases short, with 13 bases between. Here the CDR3 DNA reads TGTGCCAGCAGCTTGAAGGCGGGTCAGGAGACCCAGTACTTC. Its translation: CASSLKAGQETQYF.

The chain is built from TRBV5-1 and TRBJ1-5, with D perhaps matching TRBD1 (5 bases). Germline V gene lookup returns CDR1 SGHRS and CDR2 YFSETQ. The CDR3 is 20 amino acids. Trimming removed 4 bases at V and 0 bases at J, with 26 bases between. CDR3 protein: CASSLSQETSIFPSNQPQHF. The CDR3 bases are TGCGCCAGCAGCCTCTCACAGGAAACCAGCATTTTTCCTAGCAATCAGCCCCAGCATTTT.

This chain links TRBV7-9 with TRBJ1-6; unclear D gene. This CDR3 contains 15 residues. Trimming left V 1 base short and J 3 bases short, with 7 bases between. CDR1 is SEHNR, CDR2 FQNEAQ, per germline (reference sequence). CDR3 nucleotides: TGTGCCAGCAGCTTAGGGGGAAGCTATAATTCACCCCTCCACTTT. It translates to CASSLGGSYNSPLHF. Based on the CDR3 plus reference TRBV7-9 and TRBJ1-6, the full variable domain is DTGVSQNPRHKITKRGQNVTFRCDPISEHNRLYWYRQTLGQGPEFLTYFQNEAQLEKSRLLSDRFSAERPKGSFSTLEIQRTEQGDSAMYLCASSLGGSYNSPLHFGNGTRLTVT.

The chain is built from TRBV28 and TRBJ2-7, with 11 bases aligning to TRBD2. Trimming took 10 bases from V and 3 from J; bases not matched to a gene: 8. Germline CDR1 MDHEN, CDR2 SYDVKM. This CDR3 comprises 14 residues. In DNA, the CDR3 is TGTGCCATTGGGACTAGCGGTAAGGTCTACGAGCAGTACTTC. This gives the protein CAIGTSGKVYEQYF.

This clone was seen a few times. This chain joins TRBV7-2 and TRBJ2-7; D possibly corresponds to TRBD1 (5 bases). The germline gives CDR1 SGHTA, CDR2 FQGNSA. The length of the CDR3 is 13 residues. The germline V and J ends were trimmed by 5 bases and 5 bases, with 13 bases remaining between them. The CDR3 nucleotides read TGTGCCAGCAGCCCTCAGGGTTTGGACGAGCAGTACTTC. Protein: CASSPQGLDEQYF.

The chain links TRBV27 to TRBJ1-1, with D hard to call. CDR3 length: 14 residues. Trimming removed 0 bases from V and 2 bases from J, with 7 bases in between. Germline V gene sequence: CDR1 MNHEY, CDR2 SMNVEV (reference sequence). Here the CDR3 DNA reads TGTGCCAGCAGTTTATCTGCTATTAACACTGAAGCTTTCTTT. Translating it yields CASSLSAINTEAFF.

This clone has just one count. The V gene is TRBV6-1, the J gene TRBJ2-3; 13 bases align to TRBD2. J gave up 12 bases and V 8 bases, and 8 bases lay outside the gene matches. Germline CDR1 reads MNHNS; CDR2 reads SASEGT. CDR3 length: 13 amino acids. In DNA, the CDR3 is TGTGCCAGCCTCGAACTAGCGGGGGGGTTACAGTATTTT. Translation: CASLELAGGLQYF.

The genes are TRBV28 and TRBJ2-7, with D perhaps matching TRBD2 (5 bases). V was pared by 6 bases and J by 2 bases, with 23 bases between. CDR3 length: 17 residues. Germline assignment: CDR1 MDHEN and CDR2 SYDVKM. The CDR3 coding sequence is TGTGCCAGCAGCCGACGGCTAACTAGTAGAATTCCCTACGAGCAGTACTTC. Protein sequence: CASSRRLTSRIPYEQYF.

J is TRBJ2-1 and V is TRBV10-2; 7 bases map to TRBD1. In germline, CDR1 is WSHSY, CDR2 SAAADI. J was trimmed by 7 bases and V by 5 bases; bases with no gene match: 5. The CDR3 sequence is 13 residues long. CDR3 amino acids: CASSPDRANEQFF. Written as DNA, the CDR3 is TGCGCCAGCAGTCCCGACAGGGCGAATGAGCAGTTCTTC.

DNA for the CDR3: TGTGCCAGCACCGTGGGGGGCGCAGTAGCTACTGAAGCTTTCTTT. Translated: CASTVGGAVATEAFF. The chain is built from TRBV5-4 and TRBJ1-1; a weak D match, TRBD1 (6 bases). The V gene's germline CDR1 is SGHNT and CDR2 YYREEE (reference sequence). This CDR3 is 15 amino acids long. With 6 bases removed from V and 5 bases from J, the gap between germline ends came to 20 bases.